This T cell receptor beta chain appears in the sequencing data of a study of response to subunit inactivated influenza vaccine. As regards this clonotype: Its cognate antigen is unknown.

V dropped 4 bases and J dropped 7 bases, with 17 bases sitting between them. The CDR3 is made up of 14 amino acids. Germline V gene lookup returns CDR1 LGHDT and CDR2 YNNKEL (reference sequence). TCRdb passed the RT-PCR reads through MiXCR, listing each CDR3 protein once. The repertoire holds about 520,000 distinct CDR3 sequences, with 6.5% to 8% as singletons. Study-level findings and limits: Each seasonal flu vaccination may recruit only limited new T cells, authors suggested.

Sample: PBMCs from blood, taken roughly 24 months after vaccination. The clonotype comes from a man in his fifties or sixties who received an inactivated influenza vaccine. V gene TRBV3-1 combines with J gene TRBJ2-7; D may be TRBD1 (5 bases). The CDR3 nucleotides read TGTGCCAGCAGCCCGAACCAAAAGGGGCCGGAGCAGTACTTC. It is translated as CASSPNQKGPEQYF.